A selection of T cell receptor beta chains follows, all from one sample in a study of beta chain features in type 1 diabetes. Generated by immunoSEQ multiplex PCR, the TCRdb table keeps only in-frame clones and is missing some. The sample records over 120,000 clones, more than 10% being singletons. The sequencing sample was made of central memory CD4+ T cells from blood. The receptors derive from a man between 18 and 35 years old with type 1 diabetes. CDR3s include the opening cysteine and the closing phenylalanine or tryptophan. Fields, in order: CDR3 DNA, CDR3 protein, V gene, J gene, clone size, D gene. D genes are given only for firm matches. A clone size is listed for some rows: how often the clone was seen (once, few, many), or a class if it is expanded.

TGTGCCAGCAGCCAACTGGGCGGGGACGAGCAGTACTTC	CASSQLGGDEQYF	TRBV16	TRBJ2-7	NA	NA
TGTGCCAGCTCACCACCGGGGGTTCGGGAGACCCAGTACTTC	CASSPPGVRETQYF	TRBV18	TRBJ2-5	NA	NA
TGTGCCACCAGCAGAGATCGGGCGGGTAATGAAAAACTGTTTTTT	CATSRDRAGNEKLFF	TRBV15	TRBJ1-4	few	NA
TGTGCCTGGAGTGTAAGGGGCCTCTCTAGCAATCAGCCCCAGCATTTT	CAWSVRGLSSNQPQHF	TRBV30	TRBJ1-5	few	NA
TGCAGCGTTGAAGGGACTAGCACAGATACGCAGTATTTT	CSVEGTSTDTQYF	TRBV29-1	TRBJ2-3	few	NA
TGTGCCAGCAGTGAGAAAAGCTTTGGCTATGGCTACACCTTC	CASSEKSFGYGYTF	TRBV2	TRBJ1-2	NA	NA
TGTGCCAGCAGCCCGACAGGTTTCAATGAGCAGTTCTTC	CASSPTGFNEQFF	TRBV7-7	TRBJ2-1	few	NA
TGCGCCAGCAGCCAAGAAACAGGGCAGGGCAATGAGCAGTTCTTC	CASSQETGQGNEQFF	TRBV4-1	TRBJ2-1	many	NA
TGTGCCAGCAGTTTTAGATCATTCTCGTACTTC	CASSFRSFSYF	TRBV28	TRBJ2-7	NA	NA
TGCGCCAGCAGCCAAGACCGACAGGGACATCGTAACACTGAAGCTTTCTTT	CASSQDRQGHRNTEAFF	TRBV4-1	TRBJ1-1	NA	TRBD1
TGTGCCAGCAGCTTAGAGGAGGCGTCTGAGCAGTTCTTC	CASSLEEASEQFF	TRBV7-9	TRBJ2-1	NA	NA
TGTGCCAGCAGCCGTATACAAGGCCCAGATACGCAGTATTTT	CASSRIQGPDTQYF	TRBV14	TRBJ2-3	many	NA
TGCAGCGTTGCGGACTCATTCACTGAAGCTTTCTTT	CSVADSFTEAFF	TRBV29-1	TRBJ1-1	few	NA
TGTGCCAGCACAATCAGGGACACAGACTTCGATTTC	CASTIRDTDFDF	TRBV2	TRBJ2-7	few	NA
TGTGCCAGCAGTTTTGACAGGGGGCGAGGCTACACCTTC	CASSFDRGRGYTF	TRBV28	TRBJ1-2	NA	TRBD1
TGTGCCAGCAGCTCCCCAGGGCTCTCCTACGAGCAGTACTTC	CASSSPGLSYEQYF	TRBV7-2	TRBJ2-7	NA	NA
TGTGCCAGCAGCCAATGGGGCAGGGGTGTTGGCACAGATACGCAGTATTTT	CASSQWGRGVGTDTQYF	TRBV14	TRBJ2-3	few	NA
TGCGCCAGCAGCCAACTAATGGACGGCGGCAGGTATGGCTACACCTTC	CASSQLMDGGRYGYTF	TRBV4-1	TRBJ1-2	NA	NA
TGTGCCAGCTCCCCGACAGACTACGAGCAGTACTTC	CASSPTDYEQYF	TRBV18	TRBJ2-7	NA	NA
TGTGCCAGCAGTGACGGGGTAGGGGACACTGAAGCTTTCTTT	CASSDGVGDTEAFF	TRBV6-1	TRBJ1-1	NA	NA